This is a list of T cell receptor beta chains from one sample in a study of control samples from healthy donors and cancer patients. The table came from immunoSEQ multiplex PCR; TCRdb's copy has only in-frame clones and leaves some out. Of some 140,000 clones detected, over 90% appear once; the ten largest clones hold approximately 15%. Sequenced sample: PBMCs. Receptor source: a man in his sixties with colorectal cancer. The CDR3 runs from the conserved cysteine through the conserved F or W. Fields, in order: clone size, J gene, D gene, V gene, CDR3 protein, CDR3 DNA. D genes are given only for firm matches. Not all rows give a size; the values are once, few, many and, for expanded clones, a class.

clone size: -
J gene: TRBJ2-3
D gene: -
V gene: TRBV3-1/TRBV3-2
CDR3 protein: CASSQGTDTQYF
CDR3 DNA: TGTGCCAGCAGCCAAGGGACAGATACGCAGTATTTT

clone size: -
J gene: TRBJ2-3
D gene: -
V gene: TRBV5-5
CDR3 protein: CASSPPGPTYTDTQYF
CDR3 DNA: TGTGCCAGCAGCCCACCGGGACCGACGTACACAGATACGCAGTATTTT

clone size: once
J gene: TRBJ1-6
D gene: TRBD1
V gene: TRBV15
CDR3 protein: CATSRGQGTSPLHF
CDR3 DNA: TGTGCCACCAGCAGAGGACAGGGTACTTCACCCCTCCACTTT

clone size: -
J gene: TRBJ1-2
D gene: -
V gene: TRBV19
CDR3 protein: CASVDSGTASSYGYTF
CDR3 DNA: TGTGCCAGCGTCGATTCCGGGACGGCATCCTCCTATGGCTACACCTTC

clone size: -
J gene: TRBJ2-6
D gene: TRBD2
V gene: TRBV11-2
CDR3 protein: CASSAREGQAGANVLTF
CDR3 DNA: TGTGCCAGCAGCGCGCGGGAGGGACAAGCTGGGGCCAACGTCCTGACTTTC

clone size: -
J gene: TRBJ1-6
D gene: -
V gene: TRBV9
CDR3 protein: CASSVGVSSYNSPLHF
CDR3 DNA: TGTGCCAGCAGCGTCGGGGTGAGCTCCTATAATTCACCCCTCCACTTT

clone size: -
J gene: TRBJ1-1
D gene: -
V gene: TRBV12-3/TRBV12-4
CDR3 protein: CASSWSFNTEAFF
CDR3 DNA: TGTGCCAGCAGTTGGAGCTTTAACACTGAAGCTTTCTTT

clone size: once
J gene: TRBJ1-2
D gene: -
V gene: TRBV29-1
CDR3 protein: CSVVRRLANYGYTF
CDR3 DNA: TGCAGCGTTGTACGGCGGCTAGCTAACTATGGCTACACCTTC

clone size: -
J gene: TRBJ1-3
D gene: -
V gene: TRBV5-1
CDR3 protein: CASSLAQSSGNTIYF
CDR3 DNA: TGCGCCAGCAGCTTGGCCCAGAGCTCTGGAAACACCATATATTTT

clone size: -
J gene: TRBJ2-7
D gene: -
V gene: TRBV15
CDR3 protein: CATSRDRVGDEQYF
CDR3 DNA: TGTGCCACCAGCAGAGACAGGGTTGGAGACGAGCAGTACTTC

clone size: -
J gene: TRBJ1-2
D gene: -
V gene: TRBV27
CDR3 protein: CASSLDSSYYGYTF
CDR3 DNA: TGTGCCAGCAGTTTAGATAGTTCCTACTATGGCTACACCTTC

clone size: -
J gene: TRBJ1-1
D gene: -
V gene: TRBV5-1
CDR3 protein: CASSLRGVGTEAFF
CDR3 DNA: TGCGCCAGCAGCTTGAGGGGAGTGGGCACTGAAGCTTTCTTT

clone size: once
J gene: TRBJ2-3
D gene: -
V gene: TRBV11-2
CDR3 protein: CASSLWGDDTQYF
CDR3 DNA: TGTGCCAGCAGCTTATGGGGGGACGATACGCAGTATTTT

clone size: -
J gene: TRBJ1-1
D gene: -
V gene: TRBV5-1
CDR3 protein: CASSLQIMNTEAFF
CDR3 DNA: TGCGCCAGCAGCTTACAGATCATGAACACTGAAGCTTTCTTT

clone size: -
J gene: TRBJ1-2
D gene: TRBD1
V gene: TRBV5-1
CDR3 protein: CASSLPRTGDYGYTF
CDR3 DNA: TGCGCCAGCAGCTTGCCGCGGACAGGGGACTATGGCTACACCTTC

clone size: -
J gene: TRBJ2-5
D gene: TRBD2
V gene: TRBV2
CDR3 protein: CASSDGRGGGETQYF
CDR3 DNA: TGTGCCAGCAGTGATGGACGGGGGGGCGGAGAGACCCAGTACTTC

clone size: -
J gene: TRBJ2-5
D gene: TRBD1
V gene: TRBV29-1
CDR3 protein: CSVPDRGPQETQYF
CDR3 DNA: TGCAGCGTGCCAGACAGGGGGCCCCAAGAGACCCAGTACTTC

clone size: -
J gene: TRBJ1-4
D gene: TRBD1
V gene: TRBV11-2
CDR3 protein: CASSLKRTGGAGEKLFF
CDR3 DNA: TGTGCCAGCAGCTTAAAACGGACAGGGGGAGCGGGTGAAAAACTGTTTTTT

clone size: -
J gene: TRBJ1-1
D gene: TRBD1
V gene: TRBV5-1
CDR3 protein: CASSLGGGRGPNTEAFF
CDR3 DNA: TGCGCCAGCAGCTTGGGGGGGGGCAGGGGGCCTAACACTGAAGCTTTCTTT

clone size: -
J gene: TRBJ1-5
D gene: TRBD1
V gene: TRBV6-5
CDR3 protein: CASSYNNRGHQPQHF
CDR3 DNA: TGTGCCAGCAGCTACAATAACAGGGGGCACCAGCCCCAGCATTTT

clone size: -
J gene: TRBJ1-2
D gene: TRBD1
V gene: TRBV12-3/TRBV12-4
CDR3 protein: CASSTTGGGYTF
CDR3 DNA: TGTGCCAGCAGTACGACAGGGGGCGGCTACACCTTC

clone size: -
J gene: TRBJ2-2
D gene: TRBD2
V gene: TRBV19
CDR3 protein: CASAGGRNGELFF
CDR3 DNA: TGTGCCAGTGCGGGGGGGCGGAACGGGGAGCTGTTTTTT

clone size: -
J gene: TRBJ1-1
D gene: -
V gene: TRBV10-3
CDR3 protein: CAISGVPTTNTEAFF
CDR3 DNA: TGTGCCATCAGTGGGGTACCAACCACAAACACTGAAGCTTTCTTT

clone size: once
J gene: TRBJ2-3
D gene: -
V gene: TRBV5-1
CDR3 protein: CASSLSGAPDTQYF
CDR3 DNA: TGCGCCAGCAGCTTGTCAGGGGCGCCCGATACGCAGTATTTT

clone size: -
J gene: TRBJ1-1
D gene: TRBD1
V gene: TRBV7-9
CDR3 protein: CASSLGQGNREAFF
CDR3 DNA: TGTGCCAGCAGCTTAGGACAGGGAAACCGTGAAGCTTTCTTT

clone size: once
J gene: TRBJ2-5
D gene: TRBD2
V gene: TRBV5-1
CDR3 protein: CASSRGLAEETQYF
CDR3 DNA: TGCGCCAGCAGCCGCGGACTAGCGGAAGAGACCCAGTACTTC

clone size: -
J gene: TRBJ1-2
D gene: TRBD1
V gene: TRBV2
CDR3 protein: CASSEDRSPNYGYTF
CDR3 DNA: TGTGCCAGCAGTGAGGACAGGAGTCCTAACTATGGCTACACCTTC

clone size: -
J gene: TRBJ1-1
D gene: -
V gene: TRBV3-1/TRBV3-2
CDR3 protein: CASSQGGLLMNTEAFF
CDR3 DNA: TGTGCCAGCAGCCAAGGAGGACTTCTCATGAACACTGAAGCTTTCTTT

clone size: -
J gene: TRBJ2-5
D gene: TRBD1
V gene: TRBV3-1/TRBV3-2
CDR3 protein: CASSHMGQGPTFEETQYF
CDR3 DNA: TGTGCCAGCAGCCACATGGGACAGGGCCCCACTTTCGAAGAGACCCAGTACTTC

clone size: -
J gene: TRBJ2-7
D gene: TRBD2
V gene: TRBV30
CDR3 protein: CAWSFGMGGYEQYF
CDR3 DNA: TGTGCCTGGAGTTTTGGGATGGGAGGGTACGAGCAGTACTTC

clone size: few
J gene: TRBJ1-2
D gene: TRBD1
V gene: TRBV18
CDR3 protein: CASSLVPGTGVEEGTF
CDR3 DNA: TGTGCCAGCTCACTCGTCCCCGGGACAGGGGTAGAGGAGGGCACCTTC

clone size: once
J gene: TRBJ2-1
D gene: TRBD2
V gene: TRBV25-1
CDR3 protein: CASRGGTRSYNEQFF
CDR3 DNA: TGTGCCAGCAGGGGAGGGACTCGCTCCTACAATGAGCAGTTCTTC

clone size: -
J gene: TRBJ1-2
D gene: -
V gene: TRBV6-1
CDR3 protein: CASSEGLLPGGYGYTF
CDR3 DNA: TGTGCCAGCAGTGAAGGGCTTCTCCCCGGGGGCTATGGCTACACCTTC

clone size: -
J gene: TRBJ1-5
D gene: -
V gene: TRBV24-1
CDR3 protein: CATVDSPHQPQHF
CDR3 DNA: TGTGCCACCGTCGACAGCCCCCATCAGCCCCAGCATTTT

clone size: once
J gene: TRBJ1-4
D gene: -
V gene: TRBV6-2/TRBV6-3
CDR3 protein: CASSPPNNEKLFF
CDR3 DNA: TGTGCCAGCAGCCCGCCTAATAATGAAAAACTGTTTTTT

clone size: -
J gene: TRBJ2-2
D gene: -
V gene: TRBV6-4
CDR3 protein: CASSPTRRTNTGELFF
CDR3 DNA: TGTGCCAGCAGTCCTACTAGGAGGACTAACACCGGGGAGCTGTTTTTT

clone size: -
J gene: TRBJ2-5
D gene: -
V gene: TRBV3-1/TRBV3-2
CDR3 protein: CASSQDTVQETQYF
CDR3 DNA: TGTGCCAGCAGCCAAGATACGGTCCAAGAGACCCAGTACTTC

clone size: -
J gene: TRBJ2-1
D gene: -
V gene: TRBV19
CDR3 protein: CASSMEGRNEQFF
CDR3 DNA: TGTGCCAGTAGCATGGAGGGGCGCAATGAGCAGTTCTTC

clone size: -
J gene: TRBJ2-5
D gene: -
V gene: TRBV12-3/TRBV12-4
CDR3 protein: CASKGRSAETQYF
CDR3 DNA: TGTGCCAGCAAGGGCAGGAGCGCAGAGACCCAGTACTTC

clone size: -
J gene: TRBJ2-1
D gene: -
V gene: TRBV11-3
CDR3 protein: CASSTTGMGNEQFF
CDR3 DNA: TGTGCCAGCTCGACGACAGGTATGGGGAATGAGCAGTTCTTC

clone size: -
J gene: TRBJ1-1
D gene: -
V gene: TRBV5-4
CDR3 protein: CASSLDISGLTEAFF
CDR3 DNA: TGTGCCAGCAGCTTGGACATTTCGGGGCTTACTGAAGCTTTCTTT

clone size: -
J gene: TRBJ1-1
D gene: -
V gene: TRBV29-1
CDR3 protein: CSVGPGTEAFF
CDR3 DNA: TGCAGCGTGGGGCCGGGCACTGAAGCTTTCTTT

clone size: -
J gene: TRBJ2-5
D gene: -
V gene: TRBV7-2
CDR3 protein: CASSLGGGPQETQYF
CDR3 DNA: TGTGCCAGCAGCTTAGGGGGGGGCCCCCAAGAGACCCAGTACTTC

clone size: once
J gene: TRBJ2-5
D gene: -
V gene: TRBV29-1
CDR3 protein: CSVEAGGLVATQYF
CDR3 DNA: TGCAGCGTTGAAGCGGGGGGCCTCGTAGCGACCCAGTACTTC

clone size: -
J gene: TRBJ1-1
D gene: -
V gene: TRBV19
CDR3 protein: CASSYGQNTEAFF
CDR3 DNA: TGTGCCAGTAGTTACGGCCAGAACACTGAAGCTTTCTTT

clone size: -
J gene: TRBJ1-5
D gene: -
V gene: TRBV12-3/TRBV12-4
CDR3 protein: CASSFLADQPQHF
CDR3 DNA: TGTGCCAGCAGCTTCCTCGCAGATCAGCCCCAGCATTTT

clone size: -
J gene: TRBJ1-4
D gene: -
V gene: TRBV7-9
CDR3 protein: CASSERANNEKLFF
CDR3 DNA: TGTGCCAGTAGCGAGAGGGCGAATAACGAAAAACTGTTTTTT

clone size: -
J gene: TRBJ2-1
D gene: -
V gene: TRBV7-7
CDR3 protein: CASSANLPSSSYNEQFF
CDR3 DNA: TGTGCCAGCAGCGCGAACCTTCCTAGTAGCTCCTACAATGAGCAGTTCTTC

clone size: -
J gene: TRBJ1-1
D gene: -
V gene: TRBV19
CDR3 protein: CASSTVDKAEAFF
CDR3 DNA: TGTGCCAGTAGTACCGTGGACAAGGCTGAAGCTTTCTTT

clone size: -
J gene: TRBJ2-7
D gene: -
V gene: TRBV6-6
CDR3 protein: CASSLGTLYEQYF
CDR3 DNA: TGTGCCAGCAGTTTAGGGACACTATACGAGCAGTACTTC

clone size: -
J gene: TRBJ1-6
D gene: -
V gene: TRBV30
CDR3 protein: CAWTVNNSPLHF
CDR3 DNA: TGTGCCTGGACAGTTAATAATTCACCCCTCCACTTT

clone size: -
J gene: TRBJ1-4
D gene: -
V gene: TRBV6-5
CDR3 protein: CASTGKATNEKLFF
CDR3 DNA: TGTGCCAGCACCGGCAAAGCAACTAATGAAAAACTGTTTTTT

clone size: -
J gene: TRBJ1-5
D gene: -
V gene: TRBV5-1
CDR3 protein: CASSLEGGNQPQHF
CDR3 DNA: TGCGCCAGCAGCTTGGAGGGCGGGAATCAGCCCCAGCATTTT

clone size: -
J gene: TRBJ1-5
D gene: -
V gene: TRBV21-1
CDR3 protein: CASSTNQPQHF
CDR3 DNA: TGTGCCAGCAGCACAAACCAGCCCCAGCATTTT